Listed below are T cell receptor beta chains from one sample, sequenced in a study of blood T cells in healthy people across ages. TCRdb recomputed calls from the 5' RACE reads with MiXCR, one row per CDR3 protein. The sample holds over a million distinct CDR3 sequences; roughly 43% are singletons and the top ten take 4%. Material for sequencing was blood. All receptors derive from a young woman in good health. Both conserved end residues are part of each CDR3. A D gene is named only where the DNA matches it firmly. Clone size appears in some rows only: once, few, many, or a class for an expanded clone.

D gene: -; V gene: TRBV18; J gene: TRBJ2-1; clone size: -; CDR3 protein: CASSPVAVLGDEQFF; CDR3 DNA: TGTGCCAGCTCACCAGTGGCAGTCCTAGGTGATGAACAGTTCTTC
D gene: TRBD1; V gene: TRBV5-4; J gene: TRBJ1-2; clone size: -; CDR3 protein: CASRFQGGINYGYTF; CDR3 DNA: TGTGCCAGCAGGTTCCAGGGGGGAATTAACTATGGCTACACCTTC
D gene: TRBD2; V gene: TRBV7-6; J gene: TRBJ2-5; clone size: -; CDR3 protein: CASSSSGLTYNEQYF; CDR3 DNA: TGTGCCAGCAGCAGCTCGGGACTAACTTACAATGAGCAGTACTTC
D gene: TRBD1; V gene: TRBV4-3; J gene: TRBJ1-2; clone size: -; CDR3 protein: CASSQGQGWGYTF; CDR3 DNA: TGCGCCAGCAGCCAAGGACAGGGTTGGGGCTACACCTTC
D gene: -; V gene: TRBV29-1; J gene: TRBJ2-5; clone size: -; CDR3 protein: CSAQYDEQYF; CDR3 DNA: TGCAGCGCCCAGTACGATGAGCAGTACTTC
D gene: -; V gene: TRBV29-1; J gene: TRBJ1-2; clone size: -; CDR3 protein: CSVLQQGLKGYTF; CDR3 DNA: TGCAGCGTCCTTCAACAGGGCCTCAAGGGCTACACCTTC
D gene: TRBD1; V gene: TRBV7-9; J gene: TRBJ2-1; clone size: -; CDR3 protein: CASSSNPGTGANEQFF; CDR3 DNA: TGTGCCAGCAGCTCAAACCCCGGGACAGGGGCTAATGAGCAGTTCTTC
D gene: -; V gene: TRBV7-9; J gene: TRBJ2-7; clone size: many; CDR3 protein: CASSPRTAYEQYF; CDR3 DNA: TGTGCCAGCAGCCCCCGGACAGCCTACGAGCAGTACTTC
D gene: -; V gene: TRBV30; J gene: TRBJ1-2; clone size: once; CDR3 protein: CAWTPGYGYTF; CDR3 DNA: TGTGCCTGGACCCCAGGCTATGGCTACACCTTC
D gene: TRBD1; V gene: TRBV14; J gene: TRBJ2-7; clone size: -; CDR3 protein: CASSQGQGSFYEQYF; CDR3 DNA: TGTGCCAGCAGCCAAGGACAGGGGAGTTTCTACGAGCAGTACTTC
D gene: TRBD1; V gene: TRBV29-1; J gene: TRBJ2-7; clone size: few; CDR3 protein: CSVVRDRTYEQYF; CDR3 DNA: TGCAGCGTTGTTAGGGACAGAACCTACGAGCAGTACTTC
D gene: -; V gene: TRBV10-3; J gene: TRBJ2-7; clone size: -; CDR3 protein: CAISEDNGNEQYF; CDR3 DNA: TGTGCCATCAGTGAGGACAATGGGAATGAGCAGTACTTC
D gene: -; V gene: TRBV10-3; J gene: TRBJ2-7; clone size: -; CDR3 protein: CAISETIDPYLGEQYF; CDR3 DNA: TGTGCCATCAGTGAGACCATTGACCCATACCTAGGCGAGCAGTACTTC
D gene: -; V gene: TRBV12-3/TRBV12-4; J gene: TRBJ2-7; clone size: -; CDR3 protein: CASSLRPLGTEQYF; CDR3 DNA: TGTGCCAGCAGTTTAAGGCCTTTAGGCACCGAGCAGTACTTC
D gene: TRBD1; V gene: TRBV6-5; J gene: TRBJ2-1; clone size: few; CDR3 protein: CASSAHRDSSYNEQFF; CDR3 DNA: TGTGCCAGCAGCGCGCACCGGGACAGCTCCTACAATGAGCAGTTCTTC
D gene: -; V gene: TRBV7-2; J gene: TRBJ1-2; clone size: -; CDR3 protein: CASSLGTTGYNGYTF; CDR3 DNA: TGTGCCAGCAGTTTAGGAACAACAGGGTATAATGGCTACACCTTC
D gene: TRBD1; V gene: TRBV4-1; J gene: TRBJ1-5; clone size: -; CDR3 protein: CASSQGQGAYSNQPQHF; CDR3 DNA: TGCGCCAGCAGCCAAGGACAGGGCGCGTATAGCAATCAGCCCCAGCATTTT
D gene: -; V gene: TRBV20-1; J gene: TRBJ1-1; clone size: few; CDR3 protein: CSALRAGPHTEAFF; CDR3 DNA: TGCAGTGCTTTGCGCGCAGGGCCCCACACTGAAGCTTTCTTT
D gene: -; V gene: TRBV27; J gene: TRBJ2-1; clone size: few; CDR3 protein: CASSSQTATIYNEQFF; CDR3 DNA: TGTGCCAGCAGTTCTCAGACAGCGACGATCTACAATGAGCAGTTCTTC
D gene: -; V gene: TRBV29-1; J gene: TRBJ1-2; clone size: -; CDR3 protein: CSVRGPGGYGYTF; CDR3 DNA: TGCAGCGTTAGGGGACCTGGGGGCTATGGCTACACCTTC
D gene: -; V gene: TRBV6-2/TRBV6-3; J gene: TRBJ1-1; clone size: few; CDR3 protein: CASRESNTEAFF; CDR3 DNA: TGTGCCAGCAGGGAGAGTAACACTGAAGCTTTCTTT
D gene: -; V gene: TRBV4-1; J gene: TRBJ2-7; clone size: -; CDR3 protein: CASSQDSRGGGEQYF; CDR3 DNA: TGCGCCAGCAGCCAAGATAGCAGGGGAGGGGGCGAGCAGTACTTC
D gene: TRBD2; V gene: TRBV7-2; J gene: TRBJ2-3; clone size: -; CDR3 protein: CASSSTTSGSTDTQYF; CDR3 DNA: TGTGCCAGCAGCTCGACGACTAGCGGATCGACAGATACGCAGTATTTT
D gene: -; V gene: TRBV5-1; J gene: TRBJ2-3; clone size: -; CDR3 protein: CASSMQSRGTDTQYF; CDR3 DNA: TGCGCCAGCAGCATGCAGAGTAGGGGGACAGATACGCAGTATTTT
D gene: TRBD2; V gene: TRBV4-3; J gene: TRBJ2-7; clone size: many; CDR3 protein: CASSLQGSGSYEQYF; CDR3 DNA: TGCGCCAGCAGCCTCCAGGGTAGCGGGAGTTACGAGCAGTACTTC
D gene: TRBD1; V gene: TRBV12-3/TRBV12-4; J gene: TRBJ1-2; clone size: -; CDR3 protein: CASRAHGQGHGYTF; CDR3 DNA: TGTGCCAGCAGAGCACACGGACAGGGGCACGGCTACACCTTC
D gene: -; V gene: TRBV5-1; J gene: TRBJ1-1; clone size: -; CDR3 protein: CASSPTAHLNTEAFF; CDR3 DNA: TGCGCCAGCAGCCCAACCGCTCACCTGAACACTGAAGCTTTCTTT
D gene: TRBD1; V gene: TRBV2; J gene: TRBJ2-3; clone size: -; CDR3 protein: CASRDRVSTDTQYF; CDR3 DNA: TGTGCCAGCAGGGACAGGGTATCCACAGATACGCAGTATTTT
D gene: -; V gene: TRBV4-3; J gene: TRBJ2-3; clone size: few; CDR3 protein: CASSQEVSGEPTDTQYF; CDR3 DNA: TGCGCCAGCAGCCAAGAAGTAAGCGGAGAGCCCACAGATACGCAGTATTTT
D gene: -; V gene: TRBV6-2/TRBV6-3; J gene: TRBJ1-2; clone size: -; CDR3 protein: CASSLEVLGYTF; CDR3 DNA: TGTGCCAGCAGTTTAGAAGTTTTGGGCTACACCTTC
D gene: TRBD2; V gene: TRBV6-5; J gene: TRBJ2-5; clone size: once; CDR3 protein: CARRPVAGGNEQYF; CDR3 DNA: TGTGCCAGAAGACCGGTAGCGGGAGGTAATGAGCAGTACTTC
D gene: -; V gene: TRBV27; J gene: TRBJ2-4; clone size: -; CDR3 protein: CASSFAQGAKNIQYF; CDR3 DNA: TGTGCCAGCAGTTTCGCCCAAGGAGCCAAAAACATTCAGTACTTC
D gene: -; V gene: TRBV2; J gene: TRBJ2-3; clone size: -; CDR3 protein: CASSEASDTQYF; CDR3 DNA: TGTGCCAGCAGTGAAGCCTCCGATACGCAGTATTTT
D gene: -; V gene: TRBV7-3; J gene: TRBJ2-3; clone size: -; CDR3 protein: CASSFLPRPDTQYF; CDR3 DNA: TGTGCCAGCAGCTTCTTGCCTAGACCAGATACGCAGTATTTT
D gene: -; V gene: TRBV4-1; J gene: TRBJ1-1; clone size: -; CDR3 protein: CASSQSRANTEAFF; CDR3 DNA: TGCGCCAGCAGCCAATCCCGAGCGAACACTGAAGCTTTCTTT
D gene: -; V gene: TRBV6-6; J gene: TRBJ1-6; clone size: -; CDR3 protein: CASSYGLSYNSPLHF; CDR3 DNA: TGTGCCAGCAGTTACGGTCTCTCCTATAATTCACCCCTCCACTTT
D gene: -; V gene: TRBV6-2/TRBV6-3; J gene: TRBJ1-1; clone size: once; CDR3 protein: CASTHPSGTANTEAFF; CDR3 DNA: TGTGCCAGCACCCATCCTTCCGGGACGGCGAACACTGAAGCTTTCTTT
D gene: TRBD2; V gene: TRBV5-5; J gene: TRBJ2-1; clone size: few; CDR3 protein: CASSFSTSVDEQFF; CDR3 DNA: TGTGCCAGCAGCTTCTCGACTAGCGTCGATGAGCAGTTCTTC
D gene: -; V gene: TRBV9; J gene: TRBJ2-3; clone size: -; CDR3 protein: CASSGYREKSSIPPSDTQYF; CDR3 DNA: TGTGCCAGCAGCGGTTACAGGGAGAAGTCATCCATTCCCCCTTCAGATACACAGTATTTT
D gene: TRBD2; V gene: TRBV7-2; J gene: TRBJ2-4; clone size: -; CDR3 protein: CASSRNGRATKNIQYF; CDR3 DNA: TGTGCCAGCAGCCGCAATGGGAGGGCCACCAAAAACATTCAGTACTTC
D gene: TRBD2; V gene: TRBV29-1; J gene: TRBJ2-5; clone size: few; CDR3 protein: CSVVEGGKETQYF; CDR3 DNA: TGCAGCGTTGTCGAGGGAGGGAAGGAGACCCAGTACTTC
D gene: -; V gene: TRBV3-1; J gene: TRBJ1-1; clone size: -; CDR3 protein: CASSPRGTRNAEAFF; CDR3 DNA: TGTGCCAGCAGCCCGAGGGGGACTAGGAACGCTGAAGCTTTCTTT
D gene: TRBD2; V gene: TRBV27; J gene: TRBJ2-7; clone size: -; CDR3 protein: CASKLAGGYEQYF; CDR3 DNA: TGTGCCAGCAAACTAGCGGGAGGATACGAGCAGTACTTC
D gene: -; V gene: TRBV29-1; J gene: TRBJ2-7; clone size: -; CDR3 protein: CSVEVVGTPDEQYF; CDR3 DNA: TGCAGCGTTGAAGTGGTAGGGACCCCCGACGAGCAGTACTTC
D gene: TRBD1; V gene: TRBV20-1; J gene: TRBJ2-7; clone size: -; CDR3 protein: CSAIKDRELPEQYF; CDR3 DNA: TGCAGTGCTATAAAAGACAGGGAACTTCCCGAGCAGTACTTC
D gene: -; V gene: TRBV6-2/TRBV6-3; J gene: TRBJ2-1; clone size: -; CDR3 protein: CATESRQSSYNEQFF; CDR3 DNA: TGTGCCACCGAATCCAGACAGAGCTCCTACAATGAGCAGTTCTTC
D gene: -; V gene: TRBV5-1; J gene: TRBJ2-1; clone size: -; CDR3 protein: CASSLIPRVDNEQFF; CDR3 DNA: TGCGCCAGCAGCTTGATACCCAGGGTCGACAATGAGCAGTTCTTC
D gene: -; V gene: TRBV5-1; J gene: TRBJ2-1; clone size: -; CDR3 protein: CASSFGQSDEQFF; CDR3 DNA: TGCGCCAGCAGCTTTGGACAGTCCGATGAGCAGTTCTTC
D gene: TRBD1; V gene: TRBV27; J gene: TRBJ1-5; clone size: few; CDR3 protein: CASSSIGQGNQPQHF; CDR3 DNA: TGTGCCAGCAGTTCAATAGGACAGGGTAATCAGCCCCAGCATTTT
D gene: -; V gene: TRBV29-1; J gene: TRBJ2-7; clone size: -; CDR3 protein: CSLGQSSYNEQYF; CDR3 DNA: TGCAGCTTAGGGCAGAGCTCCTACAATGAGCAGTACTTC